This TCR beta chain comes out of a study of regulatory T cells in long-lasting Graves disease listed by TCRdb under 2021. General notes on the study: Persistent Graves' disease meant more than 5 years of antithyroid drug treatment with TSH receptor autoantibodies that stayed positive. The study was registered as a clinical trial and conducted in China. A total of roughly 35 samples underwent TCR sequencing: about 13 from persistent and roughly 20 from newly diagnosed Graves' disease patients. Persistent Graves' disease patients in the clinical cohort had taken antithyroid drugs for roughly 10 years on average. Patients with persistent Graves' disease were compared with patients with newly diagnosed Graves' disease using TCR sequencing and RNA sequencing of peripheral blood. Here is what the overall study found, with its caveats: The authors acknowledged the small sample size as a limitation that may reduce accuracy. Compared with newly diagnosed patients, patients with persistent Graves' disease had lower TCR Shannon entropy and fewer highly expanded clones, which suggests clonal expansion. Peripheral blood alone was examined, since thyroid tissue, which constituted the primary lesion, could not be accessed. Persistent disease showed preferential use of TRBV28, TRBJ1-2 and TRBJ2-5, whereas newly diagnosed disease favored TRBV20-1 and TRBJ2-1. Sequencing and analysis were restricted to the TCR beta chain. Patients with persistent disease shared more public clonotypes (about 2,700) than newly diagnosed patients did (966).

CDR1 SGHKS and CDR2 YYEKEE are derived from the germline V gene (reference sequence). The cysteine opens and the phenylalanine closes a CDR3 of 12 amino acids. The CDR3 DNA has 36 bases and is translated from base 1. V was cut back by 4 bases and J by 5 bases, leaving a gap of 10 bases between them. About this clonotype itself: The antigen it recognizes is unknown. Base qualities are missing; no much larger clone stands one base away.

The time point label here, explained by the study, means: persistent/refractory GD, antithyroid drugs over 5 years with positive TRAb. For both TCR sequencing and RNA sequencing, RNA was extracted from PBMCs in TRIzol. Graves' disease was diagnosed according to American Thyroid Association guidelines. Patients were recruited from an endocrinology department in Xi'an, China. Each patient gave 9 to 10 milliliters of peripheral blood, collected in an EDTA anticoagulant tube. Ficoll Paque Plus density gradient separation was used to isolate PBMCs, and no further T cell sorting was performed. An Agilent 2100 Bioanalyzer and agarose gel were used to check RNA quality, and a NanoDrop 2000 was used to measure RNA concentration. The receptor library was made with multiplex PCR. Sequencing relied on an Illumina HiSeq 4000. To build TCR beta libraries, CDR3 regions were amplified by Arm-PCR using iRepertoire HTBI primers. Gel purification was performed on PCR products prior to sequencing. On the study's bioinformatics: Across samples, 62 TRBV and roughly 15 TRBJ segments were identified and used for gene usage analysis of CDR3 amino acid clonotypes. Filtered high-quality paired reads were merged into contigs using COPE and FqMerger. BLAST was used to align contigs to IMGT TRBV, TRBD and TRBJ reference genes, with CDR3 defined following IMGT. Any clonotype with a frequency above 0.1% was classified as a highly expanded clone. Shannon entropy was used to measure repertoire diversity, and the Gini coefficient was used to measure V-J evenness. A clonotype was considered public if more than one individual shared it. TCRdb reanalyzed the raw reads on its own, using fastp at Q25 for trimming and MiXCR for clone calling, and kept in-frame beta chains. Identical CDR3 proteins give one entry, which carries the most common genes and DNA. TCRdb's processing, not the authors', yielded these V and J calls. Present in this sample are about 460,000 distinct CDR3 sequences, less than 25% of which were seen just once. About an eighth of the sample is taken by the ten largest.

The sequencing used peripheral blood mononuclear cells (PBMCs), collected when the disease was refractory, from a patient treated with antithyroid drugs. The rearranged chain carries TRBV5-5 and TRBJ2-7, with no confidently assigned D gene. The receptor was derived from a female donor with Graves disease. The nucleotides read TGTGCCAGCAGCCAGCCGTCAGACGAGCAGTACTTC. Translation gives CASSQPSDEQYF.